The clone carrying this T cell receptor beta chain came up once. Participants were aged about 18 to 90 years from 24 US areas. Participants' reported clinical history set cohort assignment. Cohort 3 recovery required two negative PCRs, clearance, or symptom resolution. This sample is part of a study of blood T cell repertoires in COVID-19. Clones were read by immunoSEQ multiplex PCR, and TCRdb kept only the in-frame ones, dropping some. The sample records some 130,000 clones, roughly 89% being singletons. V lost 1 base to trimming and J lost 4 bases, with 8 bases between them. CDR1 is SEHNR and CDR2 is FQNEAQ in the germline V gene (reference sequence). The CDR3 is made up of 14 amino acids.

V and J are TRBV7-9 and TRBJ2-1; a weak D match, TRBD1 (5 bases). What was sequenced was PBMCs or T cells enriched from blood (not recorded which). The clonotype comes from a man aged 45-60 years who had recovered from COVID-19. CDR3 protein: CASSLGTLYNEQFF. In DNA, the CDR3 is TGTGCCAGCAGCTTAGGGACACTATACAATGAGCAGTTCTTC.